This T cell receptor (beta chain) stems from a study of T cell responses to AZD1222 COVID-19 vaccine. Study-level background: Doses given second, at about 4 or about 12 weeks, were pooled. General study points: Only a handful of AZD1222 recipients, six or seven in all, had baseline seropositivity. Within unmutated variant regions lay the reported targets of nearly half of spike-specific TCRs.

The CDR3 contains 16 residues. Germline lookup yields CDR1 SGHDT and CDR2 YYEEEE. The ends were cut back, 2 bases at V and 1 base at J, with 12 bases in the middle. Regarding this clone: The antigen is undetermined.

The method was immunoSEQ multiplex PCR; TCRdb's version includes in-frame clones alone and lacks a portion of them. The repertoire includes about 86,000 clones, around 90% of them detected once, and about 2.2% sits in the top ten. This receptor was obtained from an adult in good health. This specimen was peripheral blood, taken on day 0 of AZD1222 vaccination. The V gene is TRBV5-6, the J gene TRBJ2-2, with unresolved D. CDR3 protein: CASSLGARLNTGELFF. CDR3 nucleotide sequence: TGTGCCAGCAGCTTAGGCGCCAGACTGAACACCGGGGAGCTGTTTTTT.